This TCR beta chain stems from a study of blood T cell repertoires in COVID-19. Across the whole study: Both acute and convalescent COVID-19 samples were obtained from the United States, Italy and Spain.

Individuals aged roughly 18 to 100 years were recruited from about two dozen US areas. Germline CDR1 is SEHNR and CDR2 is FQNEAQ (reference sequence). J gave up 3 bases and V 5 bases, and 7 bases lay outside the gene matches. The CDR3 is 16 residues long. In the original processing: Estimation of nucleated cell counts was performed using reference gene primer amplification. The repertoire was sequenced with immunoSEQ multiplex PCR; TCRdb's copy has only in-frame clones and lacks some. V and J calls and clone size are given by that table; D and trimming were obtained from the DNA. Among 110,000 to 150,000 clones listed, about nine tenths were seen once.

Sequencing was performed on PBMCs or T cells enriched from blood (not recorded which). This TCR was recovered from a man aged 45-65 years who had recovered from COVID-19. The chain recombines TRBV7-9 with TRBJ1-3; 10 bases match TRBD1. CDR3 sequence (DNA): TGTGCCAGCAGCATGACCGGGACAGGGGTTGGAAACACCATATATTTT. It yields the protein CASSMTGTGVGNTIYF.